This passage covers 2 T cell receptor beta chains from one sample sequenced in a study of metastatic and nonmetastatic thyroid tumors. TCRdb reprocessed the PCR reads via MiXCR. The sample includes about 82,000 clones, around 13% of them seen just once. All patients were treatment-naive before thyroid surgery. The specimen sequenced was tumor tissue. These receptor sequences come from a female donor with papillary thyroid cancer or a benign thyroid nodule (not recorded which). Some clones in this sample may be carry-over from other donors' samples.

This clone was detected ten times or more. In the same sample, other DNA sequences code for this CDR3. The gene calls are TRBV9 and TRBJ1-5, with TRBD1 as a possible D gene (5 bases). The germline V gene has CDR1 SGDLS and CDR2 YYNGEE. The CDR3 sequence is 13 residues long. V lost 4 bases and J lost 7, with 12 bases in between. The DNA for the CDR3 is TGTGCCAGCAGCCACGACGGGGGGCAGCCCCAGCATTTT. It codes for CASSHDGGQPQHF.

The rearrangement joins TRBV5-1 to TRBJ1-5; no firm D call. CDR1 is SGHRS and CDR2 is YFSETQ in the germline V gene. The CDR3 sequence is 13 residues long. Trimming shortened V by 9 bases and J by 5 bases, and 15 bases separated the two germline ends. Here the CDR3 reads CAIILEGHQPQHF. In DNA form, the CDR3 reads TGCGCCATCATCTTGGAAGGCCATCAGCCCCAGCATTTT.